This TCR beta chain appears in the sequencing data of a study of OX40 agonist ivuxolimab in advanced cancers. Whole-study context: Treatment of patients was with ivuxolimab, an agonistic anti-OX40 (CD134) antibody. Enrolled patients in dose escalation had cancers that were hepatocellular carcinoma, melanoma, renal cell or head and neck cancer.

CDR1 and CDR2 (germline): SGHVS, FQNEAQ. The CDR3 is 15 amino acids. With 5 bases removed from V and 7 bases from J, the gap between germline ends came to 18 bases. Only in-frame clones appear in the TCRdb table, and some are missing; sequencing was by immunoSEQ multiplex PCR. The sample lists 72,000 or so clones, 81% occurring once. Drawing of blood for sampling happened at baseline, at cycle 4 day 1, and at cycle 7 day 1. The sequences come from CD4+ or CD8+ T cells sorted from blood, collected in a trial of the OX40 agonist ivuxolimab. The source is an adult with an advanced solid tumor such as melanoma, head and neck, liver or kidney cancer. The chain is built from TRBV7-8 and TRBJ1-5; D is perhaps TRBD1 (6 bases). CDR3 loop: CASSADTGSRQPQHF. CDR3 nucleotides: TGTGCCAGCAGCGCCGACACAGGGTCACGGCAGCCCCAGCATTTT.